This T cell receptor (beta chain) was identified during a study of T cell responses to AZD1222 COVID-19 vaccine. CDR3 size: 14 residues. Germline V gene data show CDR1 as LNHDA and CDR2 as SQIVND (reference sequence). Trimming pared 5 bases from V and 2 bases from J, leaving 12 bases between. Overall study results and limits: Spike was spanned by vaccine-associated CD4 TCRs, with dominance at 160-218 and 743-854. Mostly white British, mostly female donors; authors suggested clonal diversity may be underestimated.

TCRdb's copy holds only in-frame clones and misses some; the assay was immunoSEQ multiplex PCR. The sample has around 130,000 clones, more than 85% seen once; the top ten hold roughly 3%. On this clone: Its antigen remains unknown.

This chain connects TRBV19 to TRBJ1-2; no clear D gene. The receptor was derived from an adult in good health. This specimen consisted of peripheral blood, obtained on day 0 of AZD1222 vaccination. For the CDR3, the DNA is TGTGCCAGTAGTGATTGGCAGGTGAACTATGGCTACACCTTC. Translated, it gives CASSDWQVNYGYTF.